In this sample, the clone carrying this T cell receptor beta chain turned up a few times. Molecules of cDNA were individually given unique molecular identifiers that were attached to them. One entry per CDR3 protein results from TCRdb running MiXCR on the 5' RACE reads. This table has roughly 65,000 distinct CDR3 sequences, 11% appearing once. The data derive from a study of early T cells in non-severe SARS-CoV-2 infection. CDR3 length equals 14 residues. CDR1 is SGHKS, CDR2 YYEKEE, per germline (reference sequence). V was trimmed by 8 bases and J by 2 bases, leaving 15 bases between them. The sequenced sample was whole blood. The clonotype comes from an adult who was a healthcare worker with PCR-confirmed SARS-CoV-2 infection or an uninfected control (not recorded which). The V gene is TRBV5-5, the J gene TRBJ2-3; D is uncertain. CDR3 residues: CASKASLNTDTQYF. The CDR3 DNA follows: TGTGCCAGTAAAGCTTCACTGAACACAGATACGCAGTATTTT.